These 18 T cell receptor beta chains originate from one sample sequenced in a study of T cell responses to AZD1222 COVID-19 vaccine (dated by TCRdb to the early 2020s). In light of the paper, this sample's time point label describes: about 28 days (+/-7) after the second vaccine dose. The method was the immunoSEQ multiplex PCR assay. Not all clones reach the TCRdb copy of this immuneACCESS table, which keeps in-frame sequences only. Checked studies attribute under half of the gap to unresolved V genes and leave the rest unexplained. The sample profile shows tens of thousands of clones; around nine tenths of them were found once. The ten largest make up around 5% of the sample. The sample here was peripheral blood, taken 28 days after the second AZD1222 dose. Receptors originate from an adult who received the AZD1222 COVID-19 vaccine.

This clone is a singleton in its sample. This sequence joins TRBV29-1 and TRBJ1-1, with D unresolved. The CDR3 has 13 residues. In germline, CDR1 is SQVTM, CDR2 ANQGSEA. V shed 8 bases and J shed 2 bases, with 15 bases lying between them. CDR3 DNA: TGCAGCACCAGAACGGACCTAAACACTGAAGCTTTCTTT. It specifies CSTRTDLNTEAFF.

J is TRBJ1-6 and V is TRBV3-1 (or the pseudogene TRBV3-2); D is uncertain. The CDR3 is 14 amino acids. V lost 2 bases and J 7 bases, leaving 9 bases between the germline ends. The germline V gene encodes CDR1 LGHDT and CDR2 YNNKEL (reference sequence). For the CDR3, the DNA is TGTGCCAGCAGCCAACGGGAGCAAAATTCACCCCTCCACTTT. Its translation is CASSQREQNSPLHF.

The gene calls are TRBV5-1 and TRBJ1-1; a possible D gene is TRBD1 (5 bases). Germline V gene sequence: CDR1 SGHRS, CDR2 YFSETQ. This CDR3 contains 14 residues. Trimming shortened V by 0 bases and J by 3 bases, and 9 bases separated the two germline ends. CDR3 DNA sequence: TGCGCCAGCAGCTTGGAACAGGCTTACACTGAAGCTTTCTTT. This encodes CASSLEQAYTEAFF.

The V gene is TRBV19, the J gene TRBJ1-2; D not resolved. CDR3 length equals 14 residues. V lost 6 bases and J lost 4, with 15 bases in between. Germline V CDR1 and CDR2: LNHDA, SQIVND (reference sequence). CDR3 sequence: CASSLDTLLYGYTF. The CDR3 DNA is TGTGCCAGTAGCCTAGACACACTCCTCTATGGCTACACCTTC.

By frequency in the sample, this clone is large. The genes are TRBV2 and TRBJ1-2; unclear D gene. The CDR3 spans 14 residues. Per the germline V gene, CDR1 is SNHLY and CDR2 is FYNNEI. Between the trimmed V and J ends, which lost 3 bases and 6 bases, there was a span of 14 bases. CDR3 nucleotide sequence: TGTGCCAGCAGTGACTTCGACATCCCCCATGGCTACACCTTC. It encodes CASSDFDIPHGYTF.

The chain recombines TRBV5-4 with TRBJ2-1; 8 nucleotides line up with TRBD1. The V segment lost 3 bases and the J segment 0 bases; nucleotides outside the gene matches: 5. CDR1 and CDR2 from the germline V gene are SGHNT and YYREEE (reference sequence). The length of the CDR3 is 16 residues. CDR3 DNA sequence: TGTGCCAGCAGCTGGGGGACAGGTGGCTCCTACAATGAGCAGTTCTTC. Its translation is CASSWGTGGSYNEQFF. The full variable domain, in which reference TRBV5-4 and TRBJ2-1 provide the parts outside the CDR3, is ETGVTQSPTHLIKTRGQQVTLRCSSQSGHNTVSWYQQALGQGPQFIFQYYREEENGRGNFPPRFSGLQFPNYSSELNVNALELDDSALYLCASSWGTGGSYNEQFFGPGTRLTVL.

This rearrangement joins TRBV6-5 to TRBJ1-1; a possible D gene is TRBD1 (5 bases). The germline CDR1 and CDR2 sequences are MNHEY and SVGAGI. Trimming took 6 bases from V and 1 from J, leaving 9 bases between them. The CDR3 extends over 13 amino acids. The CDR3: CASRTGGNTEAFF. CDR3 DNA sequence: TGTGCCAGCAGAACGGGGGGGAACACTGAAGCTTTCTTT.

The gene calls are TRBV12-5 and TRBJ1-3; the D gene is possibly TRBD1 (5 bases). CDR1 is LGHNT, CDR2 FRNRAP, per germline. V lost 2 bases and J 0 bases, leaving 14 bases between the germline ends. The CDR3 extends over 17 amino acids. CDR3 sequence (DNA): TGTGCTAGTGGTTTGACAACAGGTCAGGCCTCTGGAAACACCATATATTTT. This codes for CASGLTTGQASGNTIYF.

V usage is TRBV5-4 and J usage is TRBJ2-7; D perhaps matches TRBD1 (5 bases). The CDR3 extends over 15 amino acids. Per germline, CDR1 SGHNT and CDR2 YYREEE (reference sequence). V was cut by 0 bases and J by 5 bases, with 15 bases left in between. The CDR3 sequence is CASSLGGAGSDEQYF. The CDR3 DNA follows: TGTGCCAGCAGCTTGGGTGGGGCAGGATCGGACGAGCAGTACTTC. The full variable domain, completed using reference TRBV5-4 and TRBJ2-7, is ETGVTQSPTHLIKTRGQQVTLRCSSQSGHNTVSWYQQALGQGPQFIFQYYREEENGRGNFPPRFSGLQFPNYSSELNVNALELDDSALYLCASSLGGAGSDEQYFGPGTRLTVT.

The rearrangement joins TRBV5-5 to TRBJ1-2, with D possibly matching TRBD1 (5 bases). Germline assignment: CDR1 SGHKS and CDR2 YYEKEE (reference sequence). CDR3 length: 14 amino acids. The ends were cut back, 4 bases at V and 8 bases at J, with 18 bases in the middle. The CDR3 DNA reads as TGTGCCAGCAGCGGGGGGAGCAGGGTGGGAGGCTACACCTTC. It translates to CASSGGSRVGGYTF. The full variable domain, rest sourced from reference TRBV5-5 and TRBJ1-2, is DAGVTQSPTHLIKTRGQQVTLRCSPISGHKSVSWYQQVLGQGPQFIFQYYEKEERGRGNFPDRFSARQFPNYSSELNVNALLLGDSALYLCASSGGSRVGGYTFGSGTRLTVV.

The CDR3 spells CAISETDGSETQYF. In nucleotides, the CDR3 is TGTGCCATCAGTGAGACGGACGGCAGTGAGACCCAGTACTTC. The rearrangement joins TRBV10-3 to TRBJ2-5; D unresolved. CDR1 is ENHRY, CDR2 SYGVKD, per germline. The CDR3 has 14 amino acids. V was trimmed by 2 bases and J by 5 bases, leaving 12 bases between them.

CDR3 in amino acids: CASSFLPTGMNTEAFF. CDR3 DNA: TGTGCCAGCAGTTTCCTACCGACAGGGATGAACACTGAAGCTTTCTTT. The genes are TRBV27 and TRBJ1-1; TRBD1 matches 7 bases. The CDR3 has 16 residues. Germline loops: CDR1 MNHEY, CDR2 SMNVEV (reference sequence). V was pared by 3 bases and J by 0 bases, with 7 bases of the junction left unmatched.

This chain joins TRBV23-1 and TRBJ1-4, with no clear D. TRBV23-1 is annotated as an ORF whose role is uncertain. The CDR3 extends over 15 amino acids. V lost 10 bases and J 9 bases, leaving 24 bases between the germline ends. Here the CDR3 reads CATSEIPRLRQKLFF. The CDR3 coding sequence is TGCGCCACGTCCGAAATCCCCAGGTTAAGACAAAAACTGTTTTTT.

V is TRBV7-6 and J is TRBJ2-5; the match to TRBD2 covers 12 bases. V shed 6 bases, J shed 5 bases, and the junction held 10 bases outside the gene matches. CDR3 size: 16 residues. The germline V gene has CDR1 SGHVS and CDR2 FNYEAQ. Here the CDR3 DNA reads TGTGCCAGCAGATCCGGGCTAGCGGGGGGGCACGAGACCCAGTACTTC. Translation: CASRSGLAGGHETQYF.

The V call is TRBV5-1, the J call TRBJ1-6, with a tentative D call TRBD1 (5 bases). V shed 0 bases and J shed 8 bases, with 18 bases lying between them. This CDR3 is built from 17 residues. Germline values: CDR1 SGHRS, CDR2 YFSETQ. The DNA for the CDR3 is TGCGCCAGCAGCTTGGGAGGGGCTGCATTGGGGGATTCACCCCTCCACTTT. Protein product: CASSLGGAALGDSPLHF.

This chain connects TRBV5-6 to TRBJ2-2; D remains unclear. Trimming took 1 base from V and 7 from J, leaving 2 bases between them. Germline CDR1 SGHDT, CDR2 YYEEEE. The CDR3 length is 11 residues. The CDR3 spells CASSLFGELFF. CDR3 coding DNA: TGTGCCAGCAGCTTGTTCGGGGAGCTGTTTTTT.

The V call is TRBV7-6, the J call TRBJ1-2, with 10 bases fitting TRBD1. This CDR3 region has 14 residues. With 5 bases clipped from V and 11 bases from J, the junction kept 11 bases outside the gene matches. Per germline, CDR1 SGHVS and CDR2 FNYEAQ. This chain's CDR3 is CASSTLTGGRGYTF. Here the CDR3 DNA reads TGTGCCAGCAGCACACTGACAGGGGGCCGAGGTTACACCTTC.

The gene calls are TRBV5-5 and TRBJ1-2; D is unclear. The CDR3 is made up of 14 amino acids. Germline V gene sequence: CDR1 SGHKS, CDR2 YYEKEE (reference sequence). Trimming cost V 0 bases and J 4 bases, with 10 bases left between them. Here the CDR3 reads CASSLVSGGYGYTF. As DNA, the CDR3 is TGTGCCAGCAGCTTGGTTTCCGGCGGCTATGGCTACACCTTC.